The clone carrying this TCR delta chain was seen more than once but under ten times. The sample originates from a study of gamma-delta chains in newborns, infants, children. Study in general: Innate gammadelta T cells reportedly expand polyclonally right after birth, driven by microbial exposure, per the title.

CDR3 size: 25 residues. Trimming pared 0 bases from V and 0 bases from J, leaving 35 bases between. The V gene's germline CDR1 is TSWWSYY and CDR2 QGS. TCRdb processed the reads again with the CATT caller. The sample includes 9,000 to 13,000 delta-chain clones, around 3.5% of them seen just once. The V gene is TRDV1, the J gene TRDJ2; a weak D match, TRDD3 (10 bases). Sequencing was done on a sample of blood. The source is a child who was a newborn, infant or young child, either healthy, febrile or measles-vaccinated (not recorded which). CDR3 DNA sequence: TGTGCTCTTGGGGAACTAATTCCCCTTCCTACGAGGTCACTGGGGGATTACGCTTTGACAGCACAACTCTTCTTT. Its protein is CALGELIPLPTRSLGDYALTAQLFF.